This T cell receptor (beta chain) was captured in a study of blood T cell repertoires in COVID-19 (dated by TCRdb to the early 2020s). As for the study more broadly: Samples covering the acute and convalescent phases of COVID-19 were provided by collaborators in the United States, Italy and Spain. HLA class I and class II types, where available, came from metadata supplied by the sample provider rather than from assay-based typing. The material from the prospective study consisted of cDNA or gDNA derived from T cells, B-cell-depleted T cells, or PBMCs. A freely available public database, intended as a resource for researchers studying the immune response to SARS-CoV-2, is where the repertoires were released. Subjects who had been exposed to COVID-19, were actively infected with it, or had recovered from it provided the deeply sampled blood TCRbeta repertoires that made up the dataset. The sample metadata nearly always contained a de-identified subject ID, COVID-19 status, age in years and sex. The samples were drawn from the first 160 participants of the ongoing ImmuneRACE study and from 1,200 or so subjects provided by 6 global collaborators. Findings and caveats that apply to the study as a whole: Clinical and demographic metadata were provided uncurated, with the amount varying by source and participant.

TCRbeta CDR3 regions were amplified from genomic DNA using the immunoSEQ Assay, a bias-controlled multiplex PCR. The paper's data handling went like this. The number of nucleated cells in each sample was estimated by amplification of reference gene primers within the assay. Sequence reads were collapsed and filtered to measure the absolute abundance of every unique TCRbeta CDR3 rearrangement. Productive Simpson clonality was computed per sample as the square root of Simpson's diversity index over productive rearrangements. TCRdb took this table from immuneACCESS and kept in-frame rearrangements with V and J called. Such tables lack part of the clones; where checked against another copy, unresolved V genes explain under half of the gap, and the rest is unexplained. The V and J calls and the clone size are those of that table, but D and trimming were determined from the DNA. This sample has around 250,000 clones in its table, and roughly four fifths of those were observed once. The top ten constitute under 2% of the sample.

Collaborating institutions collected whole blood in K2EDTA tubes following their own protocols. Collaborator samples were shipped for TCRbeta analysis as frozen whole blood, isolated PBMCs, or DNA extracted from either sample type. Per the germline V gene, MNHEY is the CDR1 and SVGAGI is the CDR2. Spanning cysteine to phenylalanine, the CDR3 consists of 14 amino acids. Just the 42-base CDR3 DNA is kept, in frame starting at base 1. Deletion took 0 bases off V and 7 bases off J, with a span of 12 bases between the germline ends. In the case of this clone: It has no known antigen specificity. No per-base quality is available; no much larger clone lies one base away.

Sequenced material: peripheral blood. The sequence came from an elderly woman with acute or convalescent COVID-19. The chain links TRBV6-5 with TRBJ1-2, and TRBD1 may be the D gene, going by 6 matching bases. This receptor has the CDR3 CASSYSSKGGGYTF. The DNA reads TGTGCCAGCAGTTACTCGTCCAAAGGGGGTGGCTACACCTTC.